Listed below are T cell receptor beta chains from one sample, sequenced in a study of shared T cell receptors in the human thymus. TCRdb keeps only in-frame clones here, not all; method: immunoSEQ multiplex PCR. The data contain 500,000 to 550,000 clones, approximately 78% of them singletons. Another study also made use of these data, one on human thymus T cells.

The sequenced sample was thymocytes. All receptors come from a boy younger than two with a congenital heart defect. CDR3s include the opening cysteine and the closing phenylalanine or tryptophan. Each record gives: D gene, V gene, clone size, J gene, CDR3 DNA, CDR3 protein. D genes are given only for firm matches. The size entry is marked missing in some rows and otherwise reads once, few, many or a size class.

>-|TRBV5-1|-|TRBJ1-2
TGCGCCAGCAGCTTCATTAGGGGCCCCAGTCTCTATGGCTACACCTTC
CASSFIRGPSLYGYTF
>-|TRBV7-9|-|TRBJ1-2
TGTGCCAGCAGCTTAGCGCTTTCCAGGGCGCCCATTTCTTTCTATGGCTACACCTTC
CASSLALSRAPISFYGYTF
>TRBD2|TRBV27|once|TRBJ2-5
TGTGCCAGCGGACCGGGACTAGCGGGGAAAGAGACCCAGTACTTC
CASGPGLAGKETQYF
>-|TRBV29-1|-|TRBJ2-7
TGCAGCGTTGAAGGGGACTTTTCCCAGGGCGAGGGGCAGTACTTC
CSVEGDFSQGEGQYF
>TRBD2|TRBV4-2|-|TRBJ2-3
TGTGCCAGCAGCCAAGATCAAGGTAGCGGGGGGGAGCCCACAGATACGCAGTATTTT
CASSQDQGSGGEPTDTQYF
>-|TRBV25-1|once|TRBJ2-2
TGTGCCAGCAGTCGTAACAGCCTTCGTACCGGGGAGCTGTTTTTT
CASSRNSLRTGELFF
>-|TRBV4-2|-|TRBJ2-2
TGTGCCAGCAGCCTCCTGACTATGAGCACCGGGGAGCTGTTTTTT
CASSLLTMSTGELFF
>TRBD2|TRBV4-3|few|TRBJ2-7
TGCGCCAGCAGCCAAGATCGAGCGGGAGTGGGCCACGAGCAGTACTTC
CASSQDRAGVGHEQYF
>-|TRBV19|-|TRBJ2-7
TGTGCCAGTAGTGGGGACAACTCCTACGAGCAGTACTTC
CASSGDNSYEQYF
>-|TRBV27|-|TRBJ2-7
TGTGCCAGCAGTTTAGGGACTCCCAGCTCCTACGAGCAGTACTTC
CASSLGTPSSYEQYF
>-|TRBV5-1|-|TRBJ2-3
TGCGCCAGCAGCTCTACTAGCACAGATACGCAGTATTTT
CASSSTSTDTQYF
>TRBD1|TRBV28|few|TRBJ2-7
TGTGCCAGCAGTTCCAGGGTACAGGGGGCAAGCCACGAGCAGTACTTC
CASSSRVQGASHEQYF
>-|TRBV11-2|-|TRBJ2-7
TGTGCCAGCAGCTTAGTGGACAGTAGATCCTACGAGCAGTACTTC
CASSLVDSRSYEQYF
>TRBD2|TRBV27|-|TRBJ2-3
TGTGCCAGCAGTCCACGGACTAGCGGATACCTCACAGATACGCAGTATTTT
CASSPRTSGYLTDTQYF
>TRBD1|TRBV25-1|-|TRBJ2-7
TGTGCCAGCAGTGTGGGGACAGGGCACTACGAGCAGTACTTC
CASSVGTGHYEQYF
>TRBD2|TRBV2|-|TRBJ2-5
TGTGCCAGCAGTGATCGCGGGGGGGCGGAGACCCAGTACTTC
CASSDRGGAETQYF
>TRBD1|TRBV19|-|TRBJ2-7
TGTGCCACCGAGGGGACAGGGAGGGAGCAGTACTTC
CATEGTGREQYF
>TRBD2|TRBV4-1|few|TRBJ2-2
TGCGCCAGCAGCCAAGTTCTACTAGCGGGAGGGCCGAGGGACACCGGGGAGCTGTTTTTT
CASSQVLLAGGPRDTGELFF
>-|TRBV6-1|-|TRBJ1-2
TGTGCCAGCAGTGGAATAGGGGCGCGAAGCTATGGCTACCCCTTC
CASSGIGARSYGYPF
>-|TRBV5-6|-|TRBJ1-2
TGTGCCAGCAGCCTACGCTCGGGGACAAGACATGGCTACACCTTC
CASSLRSGTRHGYTF
>TRBD1|TRBV28|-|TRBJ1-1
TGTGCCAGCAGCCCACGGGACAGGGAATGGGGAGGGACTGAAGCTTTCTTT
CASSPRDREWGGTEAFF
>TRBD1|TRBV7-9|-|TRBJ2-7
TGTGCCAGCAGCCTGTCCCGGGACAGGGTCCCACCCTACGAGCAGTACTTC
CASSLSRDRVPPYEQYF
>TRBD2|TRBV30|-|TRBJ2-7
TGTGCCTGGAGAATGACTAGCGGGGCCTCCTACGAGCAGTACTTC
CAWRMTSGASYEQYF
>TRBD1|TRBV9|-|TRBJ2-7
TGTGCCAGCAGCGTAGCCACAGGGGAAGCCTACGAGCAGTACTTC
CASSVATGEAYEQYF